These 3 T cell receptor beta chains originate from one sample sequenced in a study of OX40 agonist ivuxolimab in advanced cancers. The protocol was immunoSEQ multiplex PCR, while the TCRdb copy is restricted to in-frame clones and leaves out a portion. The top ten clones hold more than 1.5% of a sample with over 55,000 clones, roughly 80% of them seen once. The sequencing here drew on CD4+ or CD8+ T cells sorted from blood, taken in a trial of the OX40 agonist ivuxolimab. All receptors derive from an adult with an advanced solid tumor such as melanoma, head and neck, liver or kidney cancer.

This rearrangement joins TRBV6-4 to TRBJ1-3, with a weak D call TRBD1 (5 bases). Germline V gene sequence: CDR1 MRHNA, CDR2 SNTAGT. CDR3 size: 16 residues. The V end lost 0 bases, the J end lost 0 bases, and 9 bases lay between the germline ends. The CDR3 nucleotides are TGTGCCAGCAGTGACTCTGACAGAGCCTCTGGAAACACCATATATTTT. Its translation is CASSDSDRASGNTIYF.

The V gene is TRBV9, the J gene TRBJ2-2, with 8 bases identical to TRBD2. Trimming cost V 4 bases and J 2 bases; bases outside gene matches: 7. This CDR3 spans 16 amino acids. Germline lookup yields CDR1 SGDLS and CDR2 YYNGEE. In nucleotides, the CDR3 is TGTGCCAGCAGCACCTACGGACTAGCCAACACCGGGGAGCTGTTTTTT. Residues: CASSTYGLANTGELFF.

The chain couples TRBV9 to TRBJ1-4; D not certain. This CDR3 is built from 15 residues. V gave up 0 bases and J gave up 8 bases, with 14 bases separating them. Germline lookup yields CDR1 SGDLS and CDR2 YYNGEE. CDR3 in amino acids: CASSVASGIREKLFF. CDR3 coding DNA: TGTGCCAGCAGCGTAGCTTCTGGGATTAGAGAAAAACTGTTTTTT.